This is a list of T cell receptor beta chains from one sample in a study of blood T cell repertoires in COVID-19. This table comes from immunoSEQ multiplex PCR, and its TCRdb copy is limited to in-frame clones, with some not included. The data contain 250,000 to 350,000 clones, about 89% of them singletons. The specimen sequenced was peripheral blood. The receptors come from a man in his late teens or twenties who had recovered from COVID-19. Each CDR3 is given with its conserved first and last residue. Fields, in order: V gene, J gene, CDR3 length, clone size, D gene, CDR3 protein, CDR3 DNA. A D gene is named only where the DNA matches it firmly. Some rows have no size entry. The others give once, few or many, or a class for an expanded clone.

TRBV6-5	TRBJ2-7	14	.	.	CASSSTSGAYEQYF	TGTGCCAGCAGTTCGACCTCAGGGGCCTACGAGCAGTACTTC
TRBV10-3	TRBJ2-3	15	.	.	CAISETRGRTDTQYF	TGTGCCATCAGTGAGACGCGGGGGCGTACAGATACGCAGTATTTT
TRBV9	TRBJ2-1	13	.	.	CASSAPRENEQFF	TGTGCCAGCAGCGCCCCCAGGGAAAATGAGCAGTTCTTC
TRBV19	TRBJ1-1	15	.	TRBD1	CASSPLDRMNTEAFF	TGTGCCAGTAGTCCATTGGACAGGATGAACACTGAAGCTTTCTTT
TRBV5-4	TRBJ2-1	17	.	TRBD2	CASSPTSGGPGWNEQFF	TGTGCCAGCAGCCCCACTAGCGGGGGGCCGGGTTGGAATGAGCAGTTCTTC
TRBV6-2/TRBV6-3	TRBJ2-7	11	.	.	CASSNGYEQYF	TGTGCCAGCAGTAACGGGTACGAGCAGTACTTC
TRBV7-3	TRBJ2-2	15	few	.	CASSLSPGVTGELFF	TGTGCCAGCAGCCTCTCGCCCGGGGTCACCGGGGAGCTGTTTTTT
TRBV7-3	TRBJ2-1	14	.	.	CASGLGPENNEQFF	TGTGCCAGCGGCCTGGGGCCAGAAAACAATGAGCAGTTCTTC
TRBV9	TRBJ2-1	15	.	.	CASSVGVLSYNEQFF	TGTGCCAGCAGCGTAGGAGTACTTTCCTACAATGAGCAGTTCTTC
TRBV11-1	TRBJ2-3	16	.	TRBD2	CASSWLAATSTDTQYF	TGTGCCAGCAGCTGGCTAGCGGCTACTAGCACAGATACGCAGTATTTT
TRBV6-6	TRBJ2-7	16	few	TRBD2	CASRTGTSGSSYEQYF	TGTGCCAGCAGAACCGGGACTAGCGGGTCCTCATACGAGCAGTACTTC
TRBV7-9	TRBJ1-6	17	.	.	CASSLNSGGPYNSPLHF	TGTGCCAGCAGCTTAAATTCCGGGGGTCCCTATAATTCACCCCTCCACTTT
TRBV6-1	TRBJ1-5	14	.	.	CASSEHSYNQPQHF	TGTGCCAGCAGTGAACACAGCTACAATCAGCCCCAGCATTTT
TRBV15	TRBJ1-2	16	once	TRBD1	CATRGDRGLFGYGYTF	TGTGCCACCAGAGGGGACAGGGGGCTATTTGGCTATGGCTACACCTTC
TRBV6-5	TRBJ2-7	13	.	TRBD2	CASSERGAYEQYF	TGTGCCAGCAGCGAGCGGGGGGCCTACGAGCAGTACTTC
TRBV4-1	TRBJ1-2	13	.	TRBD1	CASSHDRVYGYTF	TGCGCCAGCAGCCACGACAGGGTCTATGGCTACACCTTC
TRBV5-1	TRBJ2-1	14	.	TRBD1	CASSLEPGGFEQFF	TGCGCCAGCAGCTTGGAGCCAGGGGGCTTTGAGCAGTTCTTC
TRBV4-1	TRBJ2-1	15	.	TRBD2	CASSPTSGGGDEQFF	TGCGCCAGCAGCCCTACCAGCGGGGGAGGCGATGAGCAGTTCTTC
TRBV10-3	TRBJ1-2	13	.	.	CAISETGKDGYTF	TGTGCCATCAGTGAGACAGGGAAGGATGGCTACACCTTC
TRBV6-5	TRBJ1-2	14	once	TRBD1	CASSYFGTGDGYTF	TGTGCCAGCAGTTACTTCGGGACAGGGGATGGCTACACCTTC
TRBV27	TRBJ1-5	14	few	TRBD1	CASSRDRDDQPQHF	TGTGCCAGCAGCCGGGACAGGGATGATCAGCCCCAGCATTTT
TRBV12-3/TRBV12-4	TRBJ2-1	13	.	TRBD1	CASSQGVKREQFF	TGTGCCAGCAGCCAGGGGGTTAAGCGAGAGCAGTTCTTC
TRBV30	TRBJ2-3	11	.	.	CARGWTDTQYF	TGTGCCCGGGGGTGGACAGATACGCAGTATTTT
TRBV7-2	TRBJ2-5	13	.	.	CASSRDWQETQYF	TGTGCCAGCAGCCGGGACTGGCAAGAGACCCAGTACTTC
TRBV4-1	TRBJ2-3	18	.	TRBD2	CASSQGTSGGVFSDTQYF	TGCGCCAGCAGCCAGGGGACTAGCGGGGGGGTATTCTCAGATACGCAGTATTTT
TRBV7-8	TRBJ1-1	14	.	.	CASSSHRKGTEAFF	TGTGCCAGCAGCTCCCACAGGAAAGGCACTGAAGCTTTCTTT
TRBV13	TRBJ1-3	16	many	.	CASSLERQAPGNTIYF	TGTGCCAGCAGCTTAGAACGACAGGCACCGGGAAACACCATATATTTT
TRBV11-2	TRBJ1-3	14	.	.	CASSLGSPGNTIYF	TGTGCCAGCAGCTTGGGCAGTCCTGGAAACACCATATATTTT
TRBV25-1	TRBJ1-4	13	.	.	CASREGAGEKLFF	TGTGCCAGCAGGGAAGGGGCAGGTGAAAAACTGTTTTTT
TRBV30	TRBJ1-1	14	.	.	CAWSVGGTNTEAFF	TGTGCCTGGAGTGTCGGGGGAACGAACACTGAAGCTTTCTTT
TRBV4-3	TRBJ1-2	15	.	TRBD1	CASSQEPTGDYGYTF	TGCGCCAGCAGCCAAGAGCCGACAGGGGACTATGGCTACACCTTC